The T cell receptor (beta chain) described here comes from a study of T-cell reconstitution after alpha-beta-depleted transplantation in children. Library preparation (for TCRbeta) was performed with unique molecular identifiers. TCRdb re-analysed the PCR reads in MiXCR, keeping a single row per CDR3 protein. The sample has around 680,000 distinct CDR3 sequences, approximately 17% seen once. This clonotype was recorded many times. The TCR sequence derives from a human donor who donated a stem cell graft to a child with acute myeloid leukemia. Source: PBMCs from the stem cell graft donor, taken from the stem cell graft.

The CDR3, as DNA: TGTGCCAGCAGCTTGCACAGGGATGAAGCTTTCTTT. It translates to CASSLHRDEAFF. The J gene is TRBJ1-1, the V gene TRBV5-5; D is possibly TRBD1 (6 bases). The V end lost 1 base, the J end lost 7 bases, and 8 bases lay between the germline ends. Per germline, CDR1 SGHKS and CDR2 YYEKEE (reference sequence). CDR3 length: 12 residues.